A selection of T cell receptor beta chains follows, all from one sample in a study of PD-1 blockade in classical Hodgkin lymphoma. The assay was immunoSEQ multiplex PCR, and TCRdb's table has in-frame clones only and misses some. This sample has some 27,000 clones; more than 85% occur once, and the top ten carry over 3%. Sequencing used peripheral blood mononuclear cells (PBMCs). Receptor source: a human donor with classical Hodgkin lymphoma. Each CDR3 is given with its conserved first and last residue. D genes are given only for firm matches. Clone size is shown for a subset of rows, as once, few, many or a class of expanded clone.

D gene | J gene | V gene | clone size | CDR3 DNA | CDR3 protein
TRBD2 | TRBJ2-2 | TRBV7-6 | . | TGTGCCAGCAGCCCGTCTAGCGGAAACACCGGGGAGCTGTTTTTT | CASSPSSGNTGELFF
TRBD1 | TRBJ1-2 | TRBV28 | . | TGTGCCAGCAGGCAGGACAGGGTACATGCTAACTATGGCTACACCTTC | CASRQDRVHANYGYTF
TRBD1 | TRBJ2-7 | TRBV5-1 | . | TGCGCCAGCAGCTTGGAGGTGACAGGGGGCTTGAACGAGCAGTACTTC | CASSLEVTGGLNEQYF
TRBD1 | TRBJ1-4 | TRBV28 | . | TGTGCCAGCAGTTTAACGGGACAGGGGAACGAAAAACTGTTTTTT | CASSLTGQGNEKLFF
TRBD2 | TRBJ2-2 | TRBV19 | . | TGTGCCAGTAGTATATCCAGCGGGACGAACACCGGGGAGCTGTTTTTT | CASSISSGTNTGELFF
TRBD2 | TRBJ2-5 | TRBV5-1 | . | TGCGCCAGCAGCCTAGGGACTAGCGGAGAGACCCAGTACTTC | CASSLGTSGETQYF
. | TRBJ2-7 | TRBV11-2 | . | TGTGCCAGCAGCTTACTCCGCAGGGCAGCGGTCGAGCAGTACTTC | CASSLLRRAAVEQYF
TRBD1 | TRBJ2-1 | TRBV5-1 | . | TGCGCCAGCAGCTTGCGGGACAGCTCCTACAATGAGCAGTTCTTC | CASSLRDSSYNEQFF
. | TRBJ1-3 | TRBV28 | . | TGTGCCAGCAGTCCCGGAGGCGGAAACACCATATATTTT | CASSPGGGNTIYF
TRBD1 | TRBJ2-7 | TRBV5-1 | . | TGCGCCAGCAGGAGACAGGGGGAAAATCGGGGATCCTTC | CASRRQGENRGSF
TRBD2 | TRBJ2-1 | TRBV7-2 | . | TGTGCCAGCAGCTCAACTAGCGGGAGGGCCGCATACAATGAGCAGTTCTTC | CASSSTSGRAAYNEQFF
. | TRBJ2-2 | TRBV10-3 | . | TGTGCCATCAGTGAGGGCTACCTACCCGGGGAGCTGTTTTTT | CAISEGYLPGELFF
TRBD1 | TRBJ2-5 | TRBV19 | . | TGTGCCAGTAGTATGGGACAGGGGGCAGGAGAGACCCAGTACTTC | CASSMGQGAGETQYF
. | TRBJ2-7 | TRBV9 | few | TGTGCCAGCAGCCCTGACCAGGGGTGGTACGAGCAGTACTTC | CASSPDQGWYEQYF
TRBD2 | TRBJ2-7 | TRBV6-6 | . | TGTGCCAGCACCCCAGCGGGAGGGCCTGCCGAGCAGTACTTC | CASTPAGGPAEQYF
TRBD2 | TRBJ2-5 | TRBV7-2 | . | TGTGCCAGCAGCTTAAGGGCTAGCGGACAAGAGACCCAGTACTTC | CASSLRASGQETQYF
TRBD1 | TRBJ2-7 | TRBV11-2 | once | TGTGCCAGCAGCTCCCCCATGGGACAGCCCCCTTCCTACGAGCAGTACTTC | CASSSPMGQPPSYEQYF
TRBD2 | TRBJ2-7 | TRBV30 | once | TGTGCCTGGAGTGGGACTAGCGGGGGTTATGAGCAGTACTTC | CAWSGTSGGYEQYF
. | TRBJ1-1 | TRBV7-9 | few | TGTGCCAGCAGCTTAGGGCAGCAAAACACTGAAGCTTTCTTT | CASSLGQQNTEAFF
TRBD2 | TRBJ2-1 | TRBV6-5 | once | TGTGCCAGCAGCCAAAGACTAGCGGGATCTAATGAGCAGTTCTTC | CASSQRLAGSNEQFF
. | TRBJ2-1 | TRBV5-1 | . | TGCGCCAGCAGCCTCCTAGGCGGGACCGGGCAGTTCTTC | CASSLLGGTGQFF
. | TRBJ2-2 | TRBV7-8 | . | TGTGCCAGCAGCCCATGGGACTTAAAGACCGGGGAGCTGTTTTTT | CASSPWDLKTGELFF
TRBD2 | TRBJ2-7 | TRBV19 | . | TGTGCCAGTGGGCTAGCGGGAGGACACTACGAGCAGTACTTC | CASGLAGGHYEQYF
TRBD1 | TRBJ1-2 | TRBV7-8 | . | TGTGCCAGCAGCTTAGCTGGGGACAGGGGTGGCTACACCTTC | CASSLAGDRGGYTF
. | TRBJ1-2 | TRBV7-2 | . | TGTGCCAGCAGCGAGGACGGCTACACCTTC | CASSEDGYTF
. | TRBJ2-7 | TRBV11-3 | . | TGTGCCAGCAGCCCCACCAGCTCCTACGAGCAGTACTTC | CASSPTSSYEQYF
TRBD2 | TRBJ2-2 | TRBV10-1 | . | TGCGCCAGCAGCCCCGGGACTAGCAGCACCGGGGAGCTGTTTTTT | CASSPGTSSTGELFF
TRBD2 | TRBJ2-1 | TRBV7-2 | . | TGTGCCAGCAGCTTAGGGAGGACTAGCGGTAACAAGCAGTTCTTC | CASSLGRTSGNKQFF
. | TRBJ2-3 | TRBV7-2 | . | TGTGCCACCTCATACGGAGATACGCAGTATTTT | CATSYGDTQYF
. | TRBJ1-3 | TRBV4-3 | . | TGCGCCAGCAGCCAAGAGGGACGAAACTCTGGAAACACCATATATTTT | CASSQEGRNSGNTIYF
. | TRBJ2-7 | TRBV5-1 | . | TGCGCCAGCAGCTTGGACAGGATTCCGAACGAGCAGTACTTC | CASSLDRIPNEQYF
. | TRBJ2-1 | TRBV12-5 | . | TGTGCTAGTGGTTTGGTACGGCAGGGGTTATCGGGGGAGGGCCACGGTGAGCAGTTCTTC | CASGLVRQGLSGEGHGEQFF
. | TRBJ2-5 | TRBV6-6 | . | TGTGCCAGCAGCTCAGGGGCAGAGACCCAGTACTTC | CASSSGAETQYF
TRBD1 | TRBJ1-2 | TRBV5-1 | . | TGCGCCAGCAGCTTGGGCCTGGGGACAGAACACTATGGCTACACCTTC | CASSLGLGTEHYGYTF
TRBD2 | TRBJ2-7 | TRBV27 | . | TGTGCCAGCAGCCGACTAGCGGGGGTGGCCTACGAGCAGTACTTC | CASSRLAGVAYEQYF
TRBD2 | TRBJ2-7 | TRBV4-3 | . | TGCGCCAGCAGCCAAGGAGGCGGGAGGGGCTCCGAGCAGTACTTC | CASSQGGGRGSEQYF
. | TRBJ1-1 | TRBV5-1 | once | TGCGCCAGCAGCTTGGACATTATCTCTGAAGCTTTCTTT | CASSLDIISEAFF
. | TRBJ1-1 | TRBV7-8 | few | TGTGCCAGCAGCTTAGGTCCCCAGGTAGCTTTCTTT | CASSLGPQVAFF
. | TRBJ1-1 | TRBV19 | . | TGTGCCAGTGTTGGGAGGGTGGCCACTGAAGCTTTCTTT | CASVGRVATEAFF
. | TRBJ2-1 | TRBV7-3 | once | TGTGCCAGCAGCTTAAACTCCTACAATGAGCAGTTCTTC | CASSLNSYNEQFF
TRBD1 | TRBJ1-2 | TRBV30 | . | TGTGCCTGGAGTAAGAGACAGGGGTCCTGGGGCTACACCTTC | CAWSKRQGSWGYTF
TRBD2 | TRBJ2-7 | TRBV5-6 | . | TGTGCCAGCAGCTTGTGGTTTTTAGCGGGAGGGCCGCACGAGCAGTACTTC | CASSLWFLAGGPHEQYF
TRBD2 | TRBJ2-2 | TRBV5-1 | once | TGCGCCAGCAGCTTGCGGGGGGGCGCAAACACCGGGGAGCTGTTTTTT | CASSLRGGANTGELFF
TRBD1 | TRBJ2-5 | TRBV5-5 | . | TGTGCCAGCAGCCCCCTCGGCGAAGGGGGCTGGGAGACCCAGTACTTC | CASSPLGEGGWETQYF
TRBD1 | TRBJ2-3 | TRBV5-6 | . | TGTGCCAGCGGACAGGGGGGACTAAGCACAGATACGCAGTATTTT | CASGQGGLSTDTQYF
. | TRBJ1-2 | TRBV25-1 | . | TGTGCCAGCAGTAGCGACGGCTATGGCTACACCTTC | CASSSDGYGYTF
. | TRBJ2-7 | TRBV7-2 | . | TGTGCCAGCAGCTTAGGTGCGGGGAGCTCCTACGAGCAGTACTTC | CASSLGAGSSYEQYF